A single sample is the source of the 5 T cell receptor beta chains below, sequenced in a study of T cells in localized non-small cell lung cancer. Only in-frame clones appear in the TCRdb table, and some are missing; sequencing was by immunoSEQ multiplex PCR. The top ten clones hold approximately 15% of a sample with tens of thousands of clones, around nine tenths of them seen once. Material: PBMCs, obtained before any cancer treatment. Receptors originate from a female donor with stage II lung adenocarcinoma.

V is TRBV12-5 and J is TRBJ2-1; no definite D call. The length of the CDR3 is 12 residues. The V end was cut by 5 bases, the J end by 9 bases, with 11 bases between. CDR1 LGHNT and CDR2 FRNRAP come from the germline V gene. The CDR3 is CASGLTEVEQFF. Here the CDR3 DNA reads TGTGCTAGTGGTCTAACAGAGGTTGAGCAGTTCTTC.

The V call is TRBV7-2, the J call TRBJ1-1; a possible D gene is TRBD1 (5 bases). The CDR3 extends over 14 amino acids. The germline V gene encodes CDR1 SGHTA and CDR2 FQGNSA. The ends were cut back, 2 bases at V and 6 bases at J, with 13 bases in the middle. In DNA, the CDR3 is TGTGCCAGCAGCTTACCGGGGCTGAGCTCTGAAGCTTTCTTT. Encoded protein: CASSLPGLSSEAFF.

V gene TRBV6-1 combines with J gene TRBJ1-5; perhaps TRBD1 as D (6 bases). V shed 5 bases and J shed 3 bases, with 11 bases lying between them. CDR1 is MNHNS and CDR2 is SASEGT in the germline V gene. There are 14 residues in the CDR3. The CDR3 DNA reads TGTGCCAGCAGTCAAACAGGGCCCAATCAGCCCCAGCATTTT. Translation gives CASSQTGPNQPQHF.

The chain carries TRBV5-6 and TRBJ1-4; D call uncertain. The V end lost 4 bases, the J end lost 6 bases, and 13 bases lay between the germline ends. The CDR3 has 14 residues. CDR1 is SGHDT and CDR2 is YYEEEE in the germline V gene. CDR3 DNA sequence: TGTGCCAGCAGCCTCAACCCTTCAGATGAAAAACTGTTTTTT. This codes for CASSLNPSDEKLFF.

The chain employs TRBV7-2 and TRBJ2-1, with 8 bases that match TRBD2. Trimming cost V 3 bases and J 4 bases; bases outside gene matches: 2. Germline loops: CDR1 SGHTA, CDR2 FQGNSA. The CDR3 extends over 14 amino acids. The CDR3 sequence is CASSFTGGYNEQFF. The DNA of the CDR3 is TGTGCCAGCAGCTTTACGGGGGGGTACAATGAGCAGTTCTTC.